Here is one TCR beta chain with its context. Its target antigen remains unknown. Per-base qualities were not stored, and no clone one base away is much larger. This record comes from a study of blood T cell repertoires in COVID-19 (dated by TCRdb to the early 2020s). Regarding the study in general: Samples from collaborators originated in the United States, Italy and Spain and spanned both the acute and convalescent phases of COVID-19. The prospective study material was composed of cDNA or gDNA derived from T cells, B-cell-depleted T cells, or PBMCs. Subjects who had been exposed to COVID-19, were actively infected with it, or had recovered from it provided the deeply sampled blood TCRbeta repertoires that made up the dataset. The repertoires were released in a freely available public database meant as a resource for research on the immune response to SARS-CoV-2. Samples came from the ongoing ImmuneRACE study (first 160 participants) plus 1,254 subjects from 6 global collaborators. The sample metadata nearly always contained a de-identified subject ID, COVID-19 status, age in years and sex. Where available, HLA class I and class II types were obtained from metadata supplied by the sample provider rather than from assay-based typing.

TCRbeta CDR3 regions were amplified from genomic DNA using the immunoSEQ Assay, a bias-controlled multiplex PCR. Turning to the authors' computational methods: The number of nucleated cells in each sample was estimated by amplification of reference gene primers within the assay. Sequence reads were collapsed and filtered to measure the absolute abundance of every unique TCRbeta CDR3 rearrangement. For each sample, productive Simpson clonality was calculated by taking the square root of Simpson's diversity index across productive rearrangements. In its TCRdb copy, this immuneACCESS table keeps in-frame sequences only and misses some clones. Where compared with another copy, unresolved V genes explain less than half of these, and the others have no known cause. The V and J calls and clone size come from that table; D and trimming were worked out from the DNA. The sample table records approximately 500,000 clones; approximately 85% of these occur just once. Approximately 3.2% of the sample is taken by the ten largest.

Overall results and qualifications from the work: The quantity of clinical and demographic metadata differed by source and by participant and was supplied without curation.

The collaborating institutions used their own protocols to collect whole blood in K2EDTA tubes. Collaborator samples were shipped for TCRbeta analysis as frozen whole blood, isolated PBMCs, or DNA extracted from either sample type. The specimen sequenced was peripheral blood. This clonotype originated in a human donor in a cohort sampled during active COVID-19.

The CDR3 region has the sequence CATRTGTSGSHEQFF. The nucleotides read TGTGCCACCAGAACCGGGACTAGCGGGAGCCATGAGCAGTTCTTC. The chain was built from TRBV24-1 and TRBJ2-1, with 14 bases in between that match TRBD2. Here V drops 7 bases and J drops 8 bases, and the junction holds 6 bases not matched to any gene. The CDR3 numbers 15 residues from cysteine through phenylalanine. Only the CDR3 region is kept as DNA, spanning 45 bases read in frame from base 1. CDR1 and CDR2 (KGHDR, SFDVKD) derive from the germline V gene.